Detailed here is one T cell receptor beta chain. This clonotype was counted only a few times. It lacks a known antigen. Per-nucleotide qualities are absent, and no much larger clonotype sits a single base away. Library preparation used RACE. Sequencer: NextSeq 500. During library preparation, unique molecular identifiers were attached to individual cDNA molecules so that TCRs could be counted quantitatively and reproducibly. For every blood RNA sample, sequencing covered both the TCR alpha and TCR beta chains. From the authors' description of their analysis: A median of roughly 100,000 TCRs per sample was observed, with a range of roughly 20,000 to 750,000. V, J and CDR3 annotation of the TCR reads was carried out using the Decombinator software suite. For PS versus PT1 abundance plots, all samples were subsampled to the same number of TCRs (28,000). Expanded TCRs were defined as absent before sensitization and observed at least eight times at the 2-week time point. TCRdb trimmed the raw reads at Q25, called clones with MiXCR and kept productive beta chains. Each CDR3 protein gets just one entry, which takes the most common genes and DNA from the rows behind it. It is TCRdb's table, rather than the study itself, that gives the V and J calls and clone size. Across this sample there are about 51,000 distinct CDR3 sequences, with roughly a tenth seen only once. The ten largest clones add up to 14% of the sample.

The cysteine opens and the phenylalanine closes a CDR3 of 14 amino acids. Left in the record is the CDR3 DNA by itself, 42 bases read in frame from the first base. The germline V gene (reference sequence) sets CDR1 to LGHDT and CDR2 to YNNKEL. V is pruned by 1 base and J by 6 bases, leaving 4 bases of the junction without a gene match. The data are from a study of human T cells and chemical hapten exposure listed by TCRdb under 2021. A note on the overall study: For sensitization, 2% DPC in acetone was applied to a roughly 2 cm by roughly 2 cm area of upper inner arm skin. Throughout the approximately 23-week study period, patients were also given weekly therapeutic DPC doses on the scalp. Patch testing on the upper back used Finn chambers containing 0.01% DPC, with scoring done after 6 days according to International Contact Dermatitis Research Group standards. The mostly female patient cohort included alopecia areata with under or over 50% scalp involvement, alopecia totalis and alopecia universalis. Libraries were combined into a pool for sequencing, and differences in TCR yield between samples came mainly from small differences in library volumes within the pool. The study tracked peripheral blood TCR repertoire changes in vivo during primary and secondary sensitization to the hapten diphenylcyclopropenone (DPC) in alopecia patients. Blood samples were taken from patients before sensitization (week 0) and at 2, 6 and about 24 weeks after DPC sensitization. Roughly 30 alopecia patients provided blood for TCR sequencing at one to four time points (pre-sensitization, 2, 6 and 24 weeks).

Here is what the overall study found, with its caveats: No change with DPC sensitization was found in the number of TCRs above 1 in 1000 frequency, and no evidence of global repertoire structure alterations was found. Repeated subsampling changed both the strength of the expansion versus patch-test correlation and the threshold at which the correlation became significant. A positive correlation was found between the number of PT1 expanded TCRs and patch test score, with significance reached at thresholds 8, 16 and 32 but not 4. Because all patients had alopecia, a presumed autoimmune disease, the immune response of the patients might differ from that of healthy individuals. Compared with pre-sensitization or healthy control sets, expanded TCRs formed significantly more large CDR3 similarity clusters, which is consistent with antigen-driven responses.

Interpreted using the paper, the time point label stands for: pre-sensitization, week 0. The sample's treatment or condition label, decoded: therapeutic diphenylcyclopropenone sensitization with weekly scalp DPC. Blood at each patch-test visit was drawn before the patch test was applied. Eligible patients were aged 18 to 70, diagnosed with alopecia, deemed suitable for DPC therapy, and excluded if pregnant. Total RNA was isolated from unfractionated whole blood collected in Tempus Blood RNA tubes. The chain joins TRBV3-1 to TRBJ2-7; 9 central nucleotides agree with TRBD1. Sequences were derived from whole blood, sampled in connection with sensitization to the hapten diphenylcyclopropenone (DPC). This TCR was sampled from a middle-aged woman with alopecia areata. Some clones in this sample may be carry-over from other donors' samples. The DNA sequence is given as TGTGCCAGCAGCCAAGCCGGGACAGGGATCGAGCAGTACTTC. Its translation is CASSQAGTGIEQYF.